This entry lists 29 T cell receptor beta chains sequenced from one sample in a study of a mutant IDH1 vaccine in newly diagnosed glioma. Produced via immunoSEQ multiplex PCR; TCRdb's table is partial and in-frame only. The sample lists 25,000 to 30,000 clones; more than 60% were seen once. Time point described: week 5, during vaccination. One vaccine dose held 300 ug of mutant IDH1 20-mer peptide and came with topical imiquimod. No antigen has been identified for these receptors. The material sequenced was PBMCs, taken from a glioma patient whose treatment included an IDH1 peptide vaccine. The receptors derive from a middle-aged man with glioma. Some clones in this sample may be carry-over from other donors' samples.

This clone was recorded a few times. This sequence joins TRBV5-1 and TRBJ1-1; D is unresolved. V lost 4 bases, J lost 2 bases, and 9 bases lay in between. The germline gives CDR1 SGHRS, CDR2 YFSETQ. The CDR3 sequence is 13 residues long. As DNA, the CDR3 is TGCGCCAGCAGCCCCGGGATCAACACTGAAGCTTTCTTT. It translates to CASSPGINTEAFF.

The chain uses TRBV30 and TRBJ1-1; D is unclear. This CDR3 has 16 residues. The V gene's germline CDR1 is GTSNPN and CDR2 SVGIG (reference sequence). V lost 3 bases and J lost 0, with 17 bases in between. In DNA form, the CDR3 reads TGTGCCTGGAGCTTGAAACGTGGATTCATGAACACTGAAGCTTTCTTT. Its translation: CAWSLKRGFMNTEAFF.

V usage is TRBV7-6 and J usage is TRBJ2-3; a weak D match, TRBD1 (6 bases). The CDR3 covers 15 residues. Trimming took off 0 bases at V and 1 base at J, with 8 bases between the two ends. Germline V lookup: CDR1 SGHVS, CDR2 FNYEAQ. The CDR3 nucleotides are TGTGCCAGCAGCTTAGCGCACAGGGGCACAGATACGCAGTATTTT. Its translation is CASSLAHRGTDTQYF. The variable domain in full, completed from reference TRBV7-6 and TRBJ2-3, reads GAGVSQSPRYKVTKRGQDVALRCDPISGHVSLYWYRQALGQGPEFLTYFNYEAQQDKSGLPNDRFSAERPEGSISTLTIQRTEQRDSAMYRCASSLAHRGTDTQYFGPGTRLTVL.

There are a few counts of this clone. The chain recombines TRBV7-9 with TRBJ1-4; 10 bases fit TRBD1. The CDR3 length is 14 residues. Losses at the gene ends were 5 bases for V and 7 bases for J; bases not matched to a gene: 4. In germline, CDR1 is SEHNR, CDR2 FQNEAQ (reference sequence). This CDR3 is CASSPDRGSEKLFF. The DNA for the CDR3 is TGTGCCAGCAGCCCGGACAGGGGGAGTGAAAAACTGTTTTTT.

This CDR3 reads CASSWFQGSPLHF. Written as DNA, the CDR3 is TGTGCCAGTAGTTGGTTCCAAGGGTCACCCCTCCACTTT. The chain recombines TRBV19 with TRBJ1-6, with D uncertain. In germline, CDR1 is LNHDA, CDR2 SQIVND (reference sequence). The CDR3 sequence is 13 residues long. Trimming removed 5 bases at V and 10 bases at J, with 12 bases between.

The genes are TRBV4-3 and TRBJ2-7; D is perhaps TRBD2 (5 bases). Germline CDR1 reads LGHNA; CDR2 reads YSLEER. Trimming shortened V by 3 bases and J by 2 bases, and 14 bases separated the two germline ends. This CDR3 has 15 residues. The CDR3 coding sequence is TGCGCCAGCAGCCAGCGTCGGGGAAACCCCTACGAGCAGTACTTC. Its protein product is CASSQRRGNPYEQYF.

V is TRBV28 and J is TRBJ1-1; 7 positions agree with TRBD1. Unmatched junction bases numbered 8, after V lost 4 bases and J lost 0 bases. Germline assignment: CDR1 MDHEN and CDR2 SYDVKM. The CDR3 is made up of 16 amino acids. CDR3 coding DNA: TGTGCCAGCAGTTCCTGGACAGGAGAGCTGAACACTGAAGCTTTCTTT. As protein: CASSSWTGELNTEAFF.

The chain couples TRBV5-1 to TRBJ2-5, with D possibly TRBD2 on 7 matching bases. The CDR3 runs to 15 residues. Per germline, CDR1 SGHRS and CDR2 YFSETQ. V was trimmed by 0 bases and J by 1 base, leaving 10 bases between them. The CDR3 DNA reads TGCGCCAGCAGCTTGGCCGGGGGGCCCCAAGAGACCCAGTACTTC. It encodes CASSLAGGPQETQYF.

This clone was observed a handful of times. The genes are TRBV7-6 and TRBJ2-2; the D is unclear. V dropped 1 base and J dropped 7 bases, with 10 bases sitting between them. The CDR3 is 14 residues long. The germline gives CDR1 SGHVS, CDR2 FNYEAQ. The CDR3 loop reads CASSLGAVRGELFF. CDR3 coding DNA: TGTGCCAGCAGCTTAGGAGCAGTACGCGGGGAGCTGTTTTTT.

The chain is built from TRBV4-1 and TRBJ1-4; D remains unclear. Trimming removed 0 bases at V and 1 base at J, with 9 bases between. Germline V lookup: CDR1 MGHRA, CDR2 YSYEKL. This CDR3 comprises 16 residues. CDR3 DNA: TGCGCCAGCAGCCAAGATCCAGGATTAACTAATGAAAAACTGTTTTTT. Residues: CASSQDPGLTNEKLFF.

This clone was observed a handful of times. V gene TRBV30 combines with J gene TRBJ2-7; no firm D call. CDR1 and CDR2 (germline): GTSNPN, SVGIG (reference sequence). Trimming cost V 5 bases and J 6 bases, with 17 bases left between them. This CDR3 region has 13 residues. CDR3 residues: CAWAKAFFAEQYF. CDR3 coding DNA: TGTGCCTGGGCAAAAGCCTTTTTCGCCGAGCAGTACTTC. The full variable domain, completed using reference TRBV30 and TRBJ2-7, is SQTIHQWPATLVQPVGSPLSLECTVEGTSNPNLYWYRQAAGRGLQLLFYSVGIGQISSEVPQNLSASRPQDRQFILSSKKLLLSDSGFYLCAWAKAFFAEQYFGPGTRLTVT.

The chain uses TRBV9 and TRBJ1-4; D perhaps matches TRBD1 (6 bases). Trimming pared 0 bases from V and 8 bases from J, leaving 14 bases between. CDR1 is SGDLS, CDR2 YYNGEE, per germline. The length of the CDR3 is 15 residues. CDR3 DNA sequence: TGTGCCAGCAGCGTAGCCGACAGGTCATCCGAAAAACTGTTTTTT. This gives the protein CASSVADRSSEKLFF.

V is TRBV6-1 and J is TRBJ1-1; D is undetermined. The ends were cut back, 3 bases at V and 2 bases at J, with 13 bases in the middle. The CDR3 covers 15 residues. The germline V gene has CDR1 MNHNS and CDR2 SASEGT. The CDR3 spells CASSDMLRENTEAFF. In nucleotides, the CDR3 is TGTGCCAGCAGTGATATGCTAAGGGAAAACACTGAAGCTTTCTTT.

The chain's CDR3 is CAWSLGGDNQPQHF. The CDR3 bases are TGTGCCTGGAGCCTTGGGGGGGATAATCAGCCCCAGCATTTT. This chain connects TRBV30 to TRBJ1-5; D may be TRBD1 (5 bases). The CDR3 loop spans 14 amino acids. V dropped 3 bases and J dropped 4 bases, with 13 bases sitting between them. Per the germline V gene, CDR1 is GTSNPN and CDR2 is SVGIG (reference sequence).

The V gene is TRBV5-1, the J gene TRBJ1-3; D remains ambiguous. The CDR3 extends over 16 amino acids. V was trimmed by 0 bases and J by 0 bases, leaving 10 bases between them. Germline V gives CDR1 SGHRS, CDR2 YFSETQ. CDR3 coding DNA: TGCGCCAGCAGCTTGGCCGACGTCCGCTCTGGAAACACCATATATTTT. Encoded protein: CASSLADVRSGNTIYF.

The rearrangement links TRBV5-1 to TRBJ2-7; 11 nucleotides match TRBD2. Looked up from germline, CDR1 is SGHRS and CDR2 is YFSETQ. There are 15 residues in the CDR3. Losses at the gene ends were 0 bases for V and 3 bases for J; bases not matched to a gene: 2. The CDR3 DNA follows: TGCGCCAGCAGCTTGGGTCTAGCGGGGGGCTACGAGCAGTACTTC. Translated, it gives CASSLGLAGGYEQYF. Filled out from reference TRBV5-1 and TRBJ2-7, the complete variable domain reads KAGVTQTPRYLIKTRGQQVTLSCSPISGHRSVSWYQQTPGQGLQFLFEYFSETQRNKGNFPGRFSGRQFSNSRSEMNVSTLELGDSALYLCASSLGLAGGYEQYFGPGTRLTVT.

The V call is TRBV12-2, the J call TRBJ2-4; the table's D gene call, TRBD2, was not cross checked with the DNA. TRBV12-2 is tagged as a pseudogene. The CDR3 totals 15 residues. CDR3 in DNA: TGTGCAAGTCGCTTAGTGCGGGTGCCCAGGAGCATTCAGTACTTC. This gives the protein CASRLVRVPRSIQYF.

This clone was recorded once. The chain has TRBV7-2 and TRBJ2-3, with 9 positions matching TRBD1. Losses at the gene ends were 4 bases for V and 9 bases for J; bases not matched to a gene: 14. CDR3 size: 16 residues. Germline V gives CDR1 SGHTA, CDR2 FQGNSA. The CDR3 reads CASSSYPGQGTSTQYF. In nucleotides, the CDR3 is TGTGCCAGCAGCTCATACCCCGGACAGGGGACGTCGACGCAGTATTTT.

This clone is termed medium-sized (0.01 to 0.1%). The CDR3 DNA reads as TGTGCCAGCAGCCAAGACCCGGGACAGTTGAACACTGAAGCTTTCTTT. It is translated as CASSQDPGQLNTEAFF. This chain links TRBV4-2 with TRBJ1-1; 7 nucleotides agree with TRBD1. Germline loops: CDR1 LGHNA, CDR2 YNFKEQ. The V and J ends lost 0 bases and 0 bases, in that order; junction bases with no gene match: 4. This CDR3 has 16 amino acids.

The genes are TRBV2 and TRBJ1-4; 7 nucleotides match TRBD1. Unmatched junction bases numbered 15, after V lost 3 bases and J lost 8 bases. Germline-derived CDR1 and CDR2 are SNHLY and FYNNEI. The CDR3 runs to 17 residues. In nucleotides, the CDR3 is TGTGCCAGCAGTGATTGGCCCGGACAGGTGGAAGAAGAAAAACTGTTTTTT. Its translation is CASSDWPGQVEEEKLFF.

The gene calls are TRBV25-1 and TRBJ2-1, with D perhaps TRBD1 or TRBD2 (6 bases each). Germline-derived CDR1 and CDR2 are MGHDK and SYGVNS. V shed 0 bases and J shed 4 bases, with 13 bases lying between them. The CDR3 is 16 residues long. The CDR3: CASSEYRGRGYNEQFF. The CDR3 nucleotides are TGTGCCAGCAGTGAATATCGGGGGCGAGGGTACAATGAGCAGTTCTTC.

This clone came up a few times. The chain combines TRBV5-1 with TRBJ2-7, with 12 bases identical to TRBD1. Germline lookup yields CDR1 SGHRS and CDR2 YFSETQ. The CDR3 consists of 19 residues. V lost 4 bases and J lost 2; bases outside the gene matches: 16. The CDR3 coding sequence is TGCGCCAGCAGCCCACGCCGGGACAGGGGGCATTCCTTCGCCTACGAGCAGTACTTC. Its protein product is CASSPRRDRGHSFAYEQYF.

The chain links TRBV5-1 to TRBJ1-1; no reliable D call. The ends were cut back, 2 bases at V and 1 base at J, with 6 bases in the middle. This CDR3 spans 13 amino acids. Per the germline V gene, CDR1 is SGHRS and CDR2 is YFSETQ. The chain's CDR3 is CASSFSGNTEAFF. Written as DNA, the CDR3 is TGCGCCAGCAGCTTTTCGGGGAACACTGAAGCTTTCTTT. Drawing the rest from reference TRBV5-1 and TRBJ1-1, the complete variable domain is KAGVTQTPRYLIKTRGQQVTLSCSPISGHRSVSWYQQTPGQGLQFLFEYFSETQRNKGNFPGRFSGRQFSNSRSEMNVSTLELGDSALYLCASSFSGNTEAFFGQGTRLTVV.

This chain connects TRBV9 to TRBJ1-1, with D uncertain. CDR1 SGDLS and CDR2 YYNGEE come from the germline V gene. The ends were cut back, 0 bases at V and 1 base at J, with 7 bases in the middle. The CDR3 extends over 14 amino acids. The CDR3 coding sequence is TGTGCCAGCAGCGTAGGGTGGGGGAACACTGAAGCTTTCTTT. It is translated as CASSVGWGNTEAFF.

CDR3 nucleotide sequence: TGCGCCACCCGCCCTTTTGAGGGGGGAACTGAAGCTTTCTTT. Translating it yields CATRPFEGGTEAFF. This rearrangement joins TRBV4-1 to TRBJ1-1; a weak D match, TRBD1 (6 bases). From germline, CDR1 is MGHRA and CDR2 YSYEKL. Trimming removed 10 bases from V and 5 bases from J, with 20 bases in between. The length of the CDR3 is 14 residues.

The V gene is TRBV5-1, the J gene TRBJ1-2; perhaps TRBD1 as D (5 bases). CDR1 is SGHRS and CDR2 is YFSETQ in the germline V gene. The CDR3 runs 15 residues. The V end lost 0 bases, the J end lost 6 bases, and 15 bases lay between the germline ends. CDR3 sequence (DNA): TGCGCCAGCAGCTTGGTTTCAGGGAGTACAAATGGCTACACCTTC. Translated: CASSLVSGSTNGYTF.

The V gene is TRBV20-1, the J gene TRBJ2-1; D perhaps matches TRBD2 (5 bases). V lost 7 bases and J 12 bases, leaving 16 bases between the germline ends. CDR3 length equals 11 residues. Germline V gene data show CDR1 as DFQATT and CDR2 as SNEGSKA (reference sequence). The CDR3 nucleotides are TGCAGTGTCATCAGCGGCCAGGTGCAGTTCTTC. Its protein product is CSVISGQVQFF.

This chain uses TRBV9 with TRBJ1-2; possibly TRBD1 for D (5 bases). The germline V gene encodes CDR1 SGDLS and CDR2 YYNGEE. The CDR3 has 12 residues. The V and J ends lost 7 bases and 8 bases respectively, with 15 bases between them. The CDR3 nucleotides read TGTGCCAGCGGTTGGGGGTCTAGGGGCTACACCTTC. Translating gives CASGWGSRGYTF.

The CDR3 loop is CASSVGPEPYEQYF. The CDR3, as DNA: TGTGCCAGCAGCGTAGGTCCGGAACCCTACGAGCAGTACTTC. The chain has TRBV9 and TRBJ2-7; D unclear. This CDR3 comprises 14 residues. In germline, CDR1 is SGDLS, CDR2 YYNGEE. Trimming stripped 0 bases from V and 2 bases from J, with 9 bases between.